The TCR beta chain under discussion was sequenced for a study of blood T cells in healthy people across ages. Sample donors were healthy Caucasian individuals that came from Russia, aged roughly 6 to 100. Together with a sample-barcoded 5' primer, a J-beta primer mix was included in a second PCR lasting about 6 to 11 cycles. Tags on each cDNA molecule came from a template-switch adaptor with 12 random nucleotides. Per-sample output comprised a minimum of 2.5 million paired-end reads containing CDR3. TCRdb called the 5' RACE reads again in MiXCR, with one record for every CDR3 protein. The profile shows around 710,000 distinct CDR3 sequences, roughly 44% of them singletons. V dropped 2 bases and J dropped 4 bases, with 9 bases sitting between them. The CDR3 consists of 12 residues. Germline assignment: CDR1 SQVTM and CDR2 ANQGSEA. This clonotype was recorded many times.

The receptor was derived from an older woman in good health. Sequenced: blood. J is TRBJ2-7 and V is TRBV29-1, with a possible D match to TRBD1 (5 bases). The CDR3: CSVEQGKYEQYF. The CDR3 region has the DNA TGCAGCGTTGAACAGGGAAAGTACGAGCAGTACTTC.